This T cell receptor (beta chain) was obtained from a study of blood T cell repertoires in COVID-19. Clones were sequenced by immunoSEQ multiplex PCR, and TCRdb holds only the in-frame ones, with some missing. This table holds approximately 100,000 clones, roughly 88% found once. Germline lookup yields CDR1 SNHLY and CDR2 FYNNEI. CDR3 size: 13 residues. V was clipped by 8 bases and J by 0 bases, with 11 bases between them. The TCR comes from a man between 60 and 75 years old with acute or convalescent COVID-19. Material for sequencing was peripheral blood. This chain uses TRBV2 with TRBJ2-7, with D possibly being TRBD1 (6 bases). CDR3 coding DNA: TGTGCCAGCTACCAGGACAGCTCCTACGAGCAGTACTTC. As protein: CASYQDSSYEQYF.